The 23 T cell receptor beta chains below all came from one sample that was sequenced in a study of patients and donors after allogeneic stem cell transplantation. TCRdb re-called the RT-PCR reads through MiXCR, storing one row per CDR3 protein. The sample consists of about a million distinct CDR3 sequences, 18% of them appearing once. Sample: blood, either unsorted or a sorted T cell fraction (not recorded which). These receptors were taken from a human donor who was either an allogeneic HSCT recipient or a stem cell or donor lymphocyte infusion donor (not recorded which). It is not recorded whose cells these are; they may come from a transplant donor.

This clonotype was seen only a few times. J is TRBJ1-2 and V is TRBV12-3 or TRBV12-4, with D uncertain. The CDR3 has 14 residues. Trimming took 6 bases from V and 2 from J, leaving 13 bases between them. DNA for the CDR3: TGTGCCAGCAGCACTATTAGGGTCAACTATGGCTACACCTTC. Residues: CASSTIRVNYGYTF.

This clonotype was found a few times. CDR3 in amino acids: CASSQEIQRGGKDGELFF. The DNA of the CDR3 is TGTGCCAGCAGCCAAGAGATACAGCGGGGGGGCAAAGACGGGGAGCTGTTTTTT. V gene TRBV4-2 combines with J gene TRBJ2-2; TRBD2 aligns across 10 bases. V lost 0 bases to trimming and J lost 7 bases; unmatched junction nucleotides: 11. Germline-derived CDR1 and CDR2 are LGHNA and YNFKEQ. CDR3 length: 18 residues.

This clonotype was recorded many times. The rearrangement joins TRBV29-1 to TRBJ2-1; D might be TRBD2 (6 bases). The CDR3 length is 12 residues. Germline V gene sequence: CDR1 SQVTM, CDR2 ANQGSEA. V lost 7 bases and J lost 8, with 15 bases in between. The CDR3 region is CSAAPSGDEQFF. The CDR3 DNA is TGCAGCGCTGCCCCCTCGGGGGATGAGCAGTTCTTC.

In this sample, this clonotype turned up a few times. J is TRBJ2-3 and V is TRBV4-3; a possible D gene is TRBD2 (6 bases). The CDR3 extends over 19 amino acids. The V end was cut by 0 bases, the J end by 0 bases, with 19 bases between. Looked up from germline, CDR1 is LGHNA and CDR2 is YSLEER. The CDR3 loop is CASSQDWAGNHPSTDTQYF. In DNA form, the CDR3 reads TGCGCCAGCAGCCAAGATTGGGCGGGGAACCATCCCAGCACAGATACGCAGTATTTT.

With respect to this clonotype: A read error may be the cause here, since a much bigger clone is one base away. The genes are TRBV27 and TRBJ1-6, with 7 bases aligning to TRBD1. The CDR3 is made up of 15 amino acids. Germline V gives CDR1 MNHEY, CDR2 SMNVEV (reference sequence). Trimming at V came to 2 bases and at J to 6 bases, leaving 4 bases not matched to a gene. The CDR3 bases are TGTGCCAGCAGTTTAGGGGACAGATTTAATTCACCCCTCCACTTT. As protein: CASSLGDRFNSPLHF.

This clonotype was counted only a few times. The chain joins TRBV9 to TRBJ1-1; D is unresolved. The CDR3 contains 13 residues. In germline, CDR1 is SGDLS, CDR2 YYNGEE. Deletions cut 5 bases from V and 3 bases from J, with 11 bases between. The CDR3 loop is CASSPRPDTEAFF. The CDR3 DNA reads as TGTGCCAGCAGTCCCCGACCGGACACTGAAGCTTTCTTT.

This clonotype has just a few counts. This chain uses TRBV29-1 with TRBJ2-1; 7 bases match TRBD2. The V gene end was trimmed by 1 base and the J gene end by 8 bases; junction bases not matched to a gene: 5. Germline V gene sequence: CDR1 SQVTM, CDR2 ANQGSEA. The CDR3 spans 13 residues. The CDR3 DNA sequence: TGCAGCGTTGAAGGGACTAGTTATGATGAGCAGTTCTTC. Translating it yields CSVEGTSYDEQFF.

The chain uses TRBV6-1 and TRBJ1-1; no clear D gene. V lost 4 bases, J lost 1 base, and 16 bases lay in between. The CDR3 totals 16 residues. From germline, CDR1 is MNHNS and CDR2 SASEGT. The CDR3, as DNA: TGTGCCAGCAGTGCCCGGACGGGAGAGTGGAACACTGAAGCTTTCTTT. This translates into CASSARTGEWNTEAFF.

The table lists this clonotype with many counts. The chain joins TRBV12-5 to TRBJ2-3; D is unclear. The CDR3 covers 14 residues. Germline values: CDR1 LGHNT, CDR2 FRNRAP. Trimming removed 3 bases at V and 1 base at J, with 8 bases between. CDR3 in amino acids: CASGFGLGTDTQYF. The CDR3, as DNA: TGTGCTAGTGGTTTTGGTCTGGGCACAGATACGCAGTATTTT. Together with reference TRBV12-5 and TRBJ2-3, the CDR3 gives the full variable domain: DARVTQTPRHKVTEMGQEVTMRCQPILGHNTVFWYRQTMMQGLELLAYFRNRAPLDDSGMPKDRFSAEMPDATLATLKIQPSEPRDSAVYFCASGFGLGTDTQYFGPGTRLTVL.

The rearrangement joins TRBV12-3 or TRBV12-4 to TRBJ2-5; 8 nucleotides agree with TRBD2. The CDR3 contains 15 residues. With 3 bases clipped from V and 5 bases from J, the junction kept 8 bases outside the gene matches. This CDR3 reads CASSFSAGGRETQYF. The CDR3 nucleotides are TGTGCCAGCAGTTTCAGCGCGGGAGGCCGGGAGACCCAGTACTTC.

This chain's CDR3 is CASSTDRIYNEQFF. As DNA, the CDR3 is TGTGCCAGCAGTACGGATAGAATCTACAATGAGCAGTTCTTC. The chain combines TRBV6-2 or TRBV6-3 with TRBJ2-1; D ambiguous. The ends were cut back, 5 bases at V and 3 bases at J, with 11 bases in the middle. The CDR3 sequence is 14 residues long. Germline V lookup: CDR1 MNHEY, CDR2 SVGEGT.

This clonotype was counted a few times. The V and J genes are TRBV5-6 and TRBJ2-3; D possibly corresponds to TRBD2 (5 bases). Trimming shortened V by 0 bases and J by 5 bases, and 16 bases separated the two germline ends. In germline, CDR1 is SGHDT, CDR2 YYEEEE. This CDR3 contains 16 residues. The CDR3 region has the DNA TGTGCCAGCAGCTTGGGTGAGGGTATCATAGGAGATACGCAGTATTTT. The encoded protein is CASSLGEGIIGDTQYF.

This clonotype showed up many times. This chain joins TRBV12-3 or TRBV12-4 and TRBJ1-1; a possible D gene is TRBD1 (5 bases). This CDR3 comprises 15 residues. The V and J ends lost 2 bases and 3 bases respectively, with 13 bases between them. CDR3 nucleotide sequence: TGTGCCAGCAGTTTATTCTCTGGGGGGGACACTGAAGCTTTCTTT. Translating it yields CASSLFSGGDTEAFF.

Only a few counts were recorded for this clonotype. The V and J genes are TRBV20-1 and TRBJ1-2; D is perhaps TRBD1 (5 bases). The germline gives CDR1 DFQATT, CDR2 SNEGSKA (reference sequence). The CDR3 is 13 residues long. The V gene lost 6 bases and the J gene lost 4 bases, with 15 bases spanning the gap. This chain's CDR3 is CSAPPQGAYGYTF. In nucleotides, the CDR3 is TGCAGTGCCCCCCCCCAGGGAGCCTATGGCTACACCTTC.

The genes are TRBV13 and TRBJ2-7; 9 nucleotides line up with TRBD2. Germline assignment: CDR1 PRHDT and CDR2 FYEKMQ (reference sequence). The CDR3 is 16 amino acids. The trim removed 5 bases at V and 2 bases at J, leaving 10 bases unmatched. The CDR3 region is CASSTNLAGPTYEQYF. The CDR3 bases are TGTGCCAGCAGCACTAATCTAGCGGGACCAACCTACGAGCAGTACTTC.

This clonotype was counted only a few times. The chain uses TRBV12-3 or TRBV12-4 and TRBJ2-7; TRBD2 might be the D (6 bases). Trimming stripped 3 bases from V and 9 bases from J, with 12 bases between. CDR3 length equals 12 residues. The CDR3 here is CASSFKRVAQYF. Here the CDR3 DNA reads TGTGCCAGCAGTTTTAAGCGGGTGGCGCAGTACTTC.

The rearrangement uses TRBV5-1 and TRBJ2-1; no clear D gene. The CDR3 contains 15 residues. The V end was cut by 0 bases, the J end by 2 bases, with 9 bases between. Germline V gene data show CDR1 as SGHRS and CDR2 as YFSETQ. CDR3 nucleotide sequence: TGCGCCAGCAGCTTGGCGGGCTTAGCCTACAATGAGCAGTTCTTC. Its translation: CASSLAGLAYNEQFF. Together with reference TRBV5-1 and TRBJ2-1, the CDR3 gives the full variable domain: KAGVTQTPRYLIKTRGQQVTLSCSPISGHRSVSWYQQTPGQGLQFLFEYFSETQRNKGNFPGRFSGRQFSNSRSEMNVSTLELGDSALYLCASSLAGLAYNEQFFGPGTRLTVL.

This clonotype was detected only a few times. The chain links TRBV24-1 to TRBJ2-7; 7 nucleotides match TRBD2. Germline V CDR1 and CDR2: KGHDR, SFDVKD. Germline trimming cut 1 base from V and 6 bases from J; bases unmatched to any gene: 8. This CDR3 comprises 15 residues. CDR3 sequence: CATSDFNGGRFEQYF. The DNA of the CDR3 is TGTGCCACCAGTGATTTCAATGGCGGGAGATTCGAGCAGTACTTC.

This clonotype has a handful of counts. J is TRBJ1-6 and V is TRBV6-1; no definite D call. Trimming took off 2 bases at V and 3 bases at J, with 8 bases between the two ends. Germline V gene lookup returns CDR1 MNHNS and CDR2 SASEGT. The CDR3 is made up of 15 amino acids. The DNA for the CDR3 is TGTGCCAGCAGTGAAAGGGTGGTCTATAATTCACCCCTCCACTTT. Translation gives CASSERVVYNSPLHF.

This clonotype came up a few times. V and J are TRBV29-1 and TRBJ2-7, with TRBD1 matching over 9 bases. There are 14 residues in the CDR3. Per germline, CDR1 SQVTM and CDR2 ANQGSEA. The CDR3 DNA is TGCAGTACTAGGACAGGGGCACCCCCCTACGAGCAGTACTTC. It codes for CSTRTGAPPYEQYF.

This clonotype showed up just a few times. V gene TRBV20-1 combines with J gene TRBJ2-7, with D perhaps assigned TRBD1 or TRBD2 (5 bases each). CDR3 length: 15 residues. Germline-derived CDR1 and CDR2 are DFQATT and SNEGSKA (reference sequence). The V end lost 2 bases, the J end lost 0 bases, and 14 bases lay between the germline ends. CDR3 DNA: TGCAGTGCTAGATCTCGGGGCGGAGGCTCCTACGAGCAGTACTTC. It specifies CSARSRGGGSYEQYF.

J is TRBJ2-3 and V is TRBV24-1, with 10 bases lining up with TRBD1. Germline CDR1 and CDR2: KGHDR and SFDVKD. The CDR3 covers 14 residues. V was pared by 4 bases and J by 4 bases, with 1 base of the junction left unmatched. The CDR3 reads CATSETGGADTQYF. Written as DNA, the CDR3 is TGTGCCACCAGTGAGACAGGGGGCGCAGATACGCAGTATTTT.

The chain couples TRBV5-1 to TRBJ2-3; 7 nucleotides line up with TRBD2. The CDR3 totals 16 residues. With V trimmed by 0 bases and J by 2 bases, 6 bases remained unmatched. Germline V lookup: CDR1 SGHRS, CDR2 YFSETQ. The CDR3 region is CASSLASGVTTDTQYF. The DNA for the CDR3 is TGCGCCAGCAGCTTGGCCAGCGGGGTAACCACAGATACGCAGTATTTT.